A single sample is the source of the 18 T cell receptor beta chains below, sequenced in a study of monozygotic twins with inflammatory bowel disease. TCRdb derives one entry per CDR3 protein from the 5' RACE reads, leaving out DNA. In all, the sample yields 440,000 or so distinct CDR3 sequences. Sequencing was carried out using blood. The source of these receptors is a human donor with ulcerative colitis or Crohn's disease, or a healthy co-twin of an affected twin (not recorded which).

CDR3: CAWSVGGTGELFF. This chain joins TRBV30 and TRBJ2-2; there is no DNA to check the TCRdb D call of TRBD2. CDR1 and CDR2 from the germline V gene are GTSNPN and SVGIG (reference sequence). This CDR3 is 13 amino acids long.

The chain carries TRBV12-3 or TRBV12-4 and TRBJ2-5; TCRdb selects TRBD1, and the lack of DNA leaves this call unchecked. The CDR3 extends over 15 amino acids. CDR3 loop: CASSNSPGQQETQYF.

The V gene is TRBV28, the J gene TRBJ1-5; no DNA is available, so the TRBD1 call from TCRdb remains unchecked. The CDR3 runs 15 residues. CDR1 MDHEN and CDR2 SYDVKM come from the germline V gene. The CDR3 reads CASTSQDRGNQPQHF. Together with reference TRBV28 and TRBJ1-5, the CDR3 gives the full variable domain: DVKVTQSSRYLVKRTGEKVFLECVQDMDHENMFWYRQDPGLGLRLIYFSYDVKMKEKGDIPEGYSVSREKKERFSLILESASTNQTSMYLCASTSQDRGNQPQHFGDGTRLSIL.

The CDR3 sequence is CASSQAPDRRYEQYF. V usage is TRBV4-1 and J usage is TRBJ2-7; TCRdb proposes TRBD1, but this gene call is untestable without DNA. There are 15 residues in the CDR3. CDR1 and CDR2 from the germline V gene are MGHRA and YSYEKL.

CDR3 in amino acids: CASSLSHPGGELFF. The chain is built from TRBV5-4 and TRBJ2-2; as DNA is missing, the TRBD1 call by TCRdb cannot be tested. The CDR3 has 14 residues. The germline CDR1 and CDR2 sequences are SGHNT and YYREEE (reference sequence).

This sequence joins TRBV4-1 and TRBJ1-1; TCRdb gives TRBD1 as the D gene, but with no DNA this cannot be confirmed. CDR3 length: 15 residues. Germline V gene sequence: CDR1 MGHRA, CDR2 YSYEKL. The CDR3 here is CASSQDSTGLSEAFF.

The rearrangement joins TRBV5-1 to TRBJ2-3; the D call from TCRdb, TRBD1, cannot be confirmed without DNA. This CDR3 region has 16 residues. Per the germline V gene, CDR1 is SGHRS and CDR2 is YFSETQ. Here the CDR3 reads CASSKPGTGETDTQYF.

The rearrangement joins TRBV6-5 to TRBJ2-7; the TCRdb call, TRBD1, lacks DNA for checking. Germline CDR1 MNHEY, CDR2 SVGAGI. This CDR3 comprises 15 residues. The CDR3 sequence: CASSYEGPRIHEQYF.

The CDR3 sequence is CASSLQGDESPLHF. V usage is TRBV5-4 and J usage is TRBJ1-6; TCRdb lists TRBD1, though no DNA is available to test this call. The germline V gene encodes CDR1 SGHNT and CDR2 YYREEE (reference sequence). The CDR3 is made up of 14 amino acids.

The gene calls are TRBV6-2 or TRBV6-3 and TRBJ1-5; with no DNA, the TCRdb D assignment of TRBD1 cannot be verified. This CDR3 has 15 residues. The germline V gene encodes CDR1 MNHEY and CDR2 SVGEGT. CDR3 loop: CASPMGVPGNQPQHF.

The J gene is TRBJ2-1, the V gene TRBV7-3; checking the TCRdb D call of TRBD2 is not possible without DNA. The CDR3 has 16 amino acids. The germline V gene encodes CDR1 SGHTA and CDR2 FQGTGA. CDR3 residues: CASSSSGTSGRNEQFF.

This sequence joins TRBV20-1 and TRBJ1-5. The CDR3 is 14 residues long. Germline V gives CDR1 DFQATT, CDR2 SNEGSKA (reference sequence). CDR3 loop: CSARQAEYNQPQHF.

The J gene is TRBJ1-5, the V gene TRBV29-1; without DNA, the TCRdb call of TRBD1 cannot be checked. The CDR3 has 14 amino acids. Looked up from germline, CDR1 is SQVTM and CDR2 is ANQGSEA. The CDR3 protein is CSVAPSGLDQPQHF.

The chain links TRBV5-4 to TRBJ2-3; TCRdb reports TRBD1, a call that lacks DNA to check it against. Germline CDR1 and CDR2: SGHNT and YYREEE (reference sequence). The length of the CDR3 is 15 residues. The CDR3 loop is CASSPDRAGTDTQYF.

The chain carries TRBV20-1 and TRBJ2-1; without DNA, the TCRdb call of TRBD1 cannot be checked. The CDR3 length is 15 residues. CDR1 DFQATT and CDR2 SNEGSKA come from the germline V gene (reference sequence). The CDR3 reads CSAREGQGNSNEQFF.

The chain couples TRBV18 to TRBJ2-7. The germline CDR1 and CDR2 sequences are KGHSH and LQKENI. CDR3 length equals 15 residues. The CDR3 spells CASSPASGGSYEQYF.

The rearrangement joins TRBV7-3 to TRBJ1-5; the TRBD1 assignment by TCRdb is unverifiable without DNA. The CDR3 covers 13 residues. From germline, CDR1 is SGHTA and CDR2 FQGTGA. CDR3 sequence: CASSGSPNQPQHF.

The chain carries TRBV6-1 and TRBJ1-5; TCRdb's D gene call, TRBD1, goes unchecked for lack of DNA. Germline assignment: CDR1 MNHNS and CDR2 SASEGT. The CDR3 runs to 15 residues. The CDR3 reads CASRQTRGWNQPQHF.